The 29 T cell receptor beta chains below come from one sample, sequenced in a study of tumor-infiltrating lymphocytes in primary liver carcinoma. Researchers generated TCR beta cDNA from about 500 ng of total RNA, relying on a constant-region primer. Three-round nested multiplex PCR performed with slightly modified ARM-PCR produced the TCR beta libraries. Two initial PCR rounds of ten to eleven cycles each paired TRBV1-TRBV30 forward primers with a C-beta reverse primer. From the multiplex PCR reads, TCRdb called clonotypes with MiXCR, one entry per CDR3 protein. The top ten hold 9% to 10% of the sample, which has about 300,000 distinct CDR3 sequences, over 55% seen once. Blood RNA came from unsorted whole blood; germline DNA was also extracted. Sequencing input: peripheral blood. The receptors were sampled from a middle-aged man with primary liver carcinoma and hepatitis B virus infection.

This chain connects TRBV7-2 to TRBJ2-7; D gene ambiguous. CDR1 is SGHTA, CDR2 FQGNSA, per germline. CDR3 size: 14 residues. With 5 bases removed from V and 3 bases from J, the gap between germline ends came to 14 bases. This CDR3 is CASSPRRYNYEQYF. In DNA form, the CDR3 reads TGTGCCAGCAGCCCTCGACGGTACAACTACGAGCAGTACTTC.

Remarks on this clonotype: This may be a read error: a much more frequent sequence differs by one nucleotide. The CDR3 does not end in the conserved phenylalanine or tryptophan, so this is likely a read error. The limits of the CDR3 on the DNA are not certain, so only TCRdb's listed CDR3 is given. The J gene is TRBJ2-1, the V gene TRBV4-1; the DNA was not compared with TRBD1, the D call given in the table. The CDR3 adds up to 12 amino acids, both ends counted. Germline CDR1 is MGHRA and CDR2 is YSYEKL. This chain's CDR3 is CASSQVPGAPFI.

The genes are TRBV20-1 and TRBJ1-1, with D possibly being TRBD1 (6 bases). The germline V gene has CDR1 DFQATT and CDR2 SNEGSKA (reference sequence). The V and J ends lost 2 bases and 0 bases respectively, with 10 bases between them. CDR3 size: 14 residues. The CDR3 DNA follows: TGCAGTGCTAGAATCGGGACATTGAACACTGAAGCTTTCTTT. Translated: CSARIGTLNTEAFF.

Points on this clonotype: Germline and junction disagree at one end, which may indicate a read error. The V gene is TRBV5-1, the J gene TRBJ1-1; TRBD1 aligns across 7 bases. The CDR3 totals 17 residues. Germline CDR1 is SGHRS and CDR2 is YFSETQ. CDR3 coding DNA: TGCGCCAGCGGCCCATACCCGGGACAGACATCGAACACAGAAGCTTCCTTT. Translation gives CASGPYPGQTSNTEASF.

This clonotype was observed a single time. A much more abundant neighbour one base away suggests this may be a read error. V usage is TRBV5-4 and J usage is TRBJ2-7; 7 nucleotides match TRBD2. Germline V CDR1 and CDR2: SGHNT, YYREEE (reference sequence). Trimming took 7 bases from V and 2 from J; bases not matched to a gene: 6. The length of the CDR3 is 13 residues. CDR3 residues: CASGLEGPYEQYF. CDR3 coding DNA: TGTGCCAGCGGACTAGAGGGCCCCTACGAGCAGTACTTC.

In its sample, this clonotype was seen a few times. The genes are TRBV7-9 and TRBJ2-1, with 11 bases matching TRBD2. The CDR3 has 15 amino acids. Germline loops: CDR1 SEHNR, CDR2 FQNEAQ (reference sequence). After removal of 10 bases from V and 4 bases from J, the junction contained 9 bases not matched to a gene. CDR3 amino acids: CATGRGTSGYNEQFF. The CDR3 nucleotides read TGTGCCACGGGCCGCGGGACTAGCGGATACAATGAGCAGTTCTTC. The complete variable domain, with remaining parts taken from reference TRBV7-9 and TRBJ2-1, reads DTGVSQNPRHKITKRGQNVTFRCDPISEHNRLYWYRQTLGQGPEFLTYFQNEAQLEKSRLLSDRFSAERPKGSFSTLEIQRTEQGDSAMYLCATGRGTSGYNEQFFGPGTRLTVL.

The chain links TRBV11-2 to TRBJ1-6; maybe TRBD1 (6 bases). CDR3 length: 15 residues. Germline V gene sequence: CDR1 SGHAT, CDR2 FQNNGV. V dropped 4 bases and J dropped 10 bases, with 17 bases sitting between them. CDR3 coding DNA: TGTGCCAGCAGCTCCTCCGTACAGGGCCTCTCACCCCTCCACTTT. Translated: CASSSSVQGLSPLHF. The complete variable domain, with remaining parts taken from reference TRBV11-2 and TRBJ1-6, reads EAGVAQSPRYKIIEKRQSVAFWCNPISGHATLYWYQQILGQGPKLLIQFQNNGVVDDSQLPKDRFSAERLKGVDSTLKIQPAKLEDSAVYLCASSSSVQGLSPLHFGNGTRLTVT.

V is TRBV28 and J is TRBJ2-2; TRBD1 is a possible D gene (6 bases). CDR1 is MDHEN and CDR2 is SYDVKM in the germline V gene. This CDR3 contains 14 residues. The V end lost 5 bases, the J end lost 4 bases, and 11 bases lay between the germline ends. The CDR3 DNA reads as TGTGCCAGCAGTGGGGACATCTTCACCGGGGAGCTGTTTTTT. Translation: CASSGDIFTGELFF.

About this clonotype itself: This may stem from a read error, because a much larger clone lies one nucleotide away. The chain joins TRBV4-3 to TRBJ2-3; D is unresolved. Germline loops: CDR1 LGHNA, CDR2 YSLEER. The CDR3 covers 14 residues. The CDR3 region is CASSRTDSTDTRYF. The CDR3 DNA follows: TGCGCCAGCAGCCGGACGGATTCCACAGATACGCGGTATTTT.

This clonotype was counted once. This chain's CDR3 is CAWETRHSASYGYTF. The DNA of the CDR3 is TGTGCCTGGGAAACACGACATTCGGCCAGCTATGGCTACACCTTC. The rearrangement uses TRBV30 and TRBJ1-2; D is uncertain. The CDR3 loop spans 15 amino acids. Germline V CDR1 and CDR2: GTSNPN, SVGIG (reference sequence). Trimming removed 5 bases from V and 4 bases from J, with 20 bases in between.

This clonotype was detected many times. The rearrangement links TRBV5-1 to TRBJ1-1, with a tentative D call TRBD1 (6 bases). The CDR3 has 15 amino acids. V was cut by 4 bases and J by 1 base, with 14 bases left in between. CDR1 and CDR2 (germline): SGHRS, YFSETQ. CDR3 sequence reads: CASSDRPGWNTEAFF. The DNA for the CDR3 is TGCGCCAGCAGCGACAGGCCGGGGTGGAACACTGAAGCTTTCTTT.

In the case of this clonotype: The junction departs from germline at one end; a sequencing error may be responsible. The genes are TRBV10-3 and TRBJ1-2; TRBD1 matches 8 bases. Germline CDR1 and CDR2: ENHRY and SYGVKD. The CDR3 spans 14 residues. CDR3 sequence reads: CAISKMTGVDGYSF. CDR3 sequence (DNA): TGTGCCATCAGCAAGATGACAGGGGTCGATGGCTACAGCTTC.

This clonotype was seen repeatedly, ten times or more. The genes are TRBV29-1 and TRBJ2-7, with D maybe TRBD1 (6 bases). This CDR3 region has 12 residues. Trimming pared 5 bases from V and 2 bases from J, leaving 10 bases between. CDR1 is SQVTM, CDR2 ANQGSEA, per germline. The CDR3 sequence is CSVQTGTYEQYF. CDR3 bases: TGCAGCGTTCAGACAGGTACCTACGAGCAGTACTTC.

This clonotype occurred many times. V usage is TRBV5-5 and J usage is TRBJ2-4; D is undetermined. From germline, CDR1 is SGHKS and CDR2 YYEKEE (reference sequence). The V and J ends lost 4 bases and 0 bases respectively, with 8 bases between them. The CDR3 has 14 amino acids. Here the CDR3 DNA reads TGTGCCAGCAGCCCCATACTAGCCAAAAACATTCAGTACTTC. It encodes CASSPILAKNIQYF.

Of note for this clonotype: This likely comes from a read error, as the CDR3 has no conserved phenylalanine or tryptophan at its end. The DNA is omitted, as the CDR3 cannot be located on it reliably, and the CDR3 follows TCRdb's listing. The rearrangement joins TRBV10-3 to TRBJ2-7; TRBD1 reflects the table's D call only, with no check against the DNA. The CDR3 spans 10 residues, counting both ends. CDR1 and CDR2 from the germline V gene are ENHRY and SYGVKD. CDR3: CAIETGALVL.

This clonotype has a single count. One end of the junction fails to match germline, which may point to a read error. The chain couples TRBV29-1 to TRBJ2-7; D gene ambiguous. The germline CDR1 and CDR2 sequences are SQVTM and ANQGSEA. CDR3 size: 13 residues. Here the CDR3 DNA reads TGTAACGTTGAAAGTCAGGCAAGCGACGAGCAGTACTTC. Encoded protein: CNVESQASDEQYF.

Comment on this clonotype: This could be a read error, since a much larger clone is one nucleotide away. This sequence joins TRBV6-2 or TRBV6-3 and TRBJ2-5; D not resolved. V lost 3 bases and J lost 4, with 9 bases in between. The V gene's germline CDR1 is MNHEY and CDR2 SVGEGT. The CDR3 has 13 residues. The chain's CDR3 is CASSYILLETQYF. CDR3 in DNA: TGTGCCAGCAGTTATATCCTGCTAGAGACCCAGTACTTC.

This clonotype appeared many times. The chain is built from TRBV12-3 or TRBV12-4 and TRBJ2-7; D may correspond to TRBD1 or TRBD2 (5 bases each). This CDR3 contains 13 residues. V was pared by 6 bases and J by 7 bases, with 16 bases between. The CDR3 region is CASRLPGPGEQYF. Written as DNA, the CDR3 is TGTGCCAGCAGGCTACCGGGACCCGGAGAGCAGTACTTC.

Points on this clonotype: It may be a read error: a sequence one base away is much more abundant. The chain employs TRBV6-5 and TRBJ2-2; tentative D call: TRBD2 (5 bases). The germline V gene encodes CDR1 MNHEY and CDR2 SVGAGI. The CDR3 runs to 16 residues. The CDR3 sequence is CARSYYPAANTGELFF. The CDR3 DNA sequence: TGTGCCAGGAGTTACTATCCAGCGGCGAACACCGGGGAGCTGTTTTTT.

A remark on this clonotype: A much larger clonotype is one base distant, so this may be a read error. The gene calls are TRBV29-1 and TRBJ2-7; D is perhaps TRBD1 or TRBD2 (6 bases each). Germline V gives CDR1 SQVTM, CDR2 ANQGSEA. The CDR3 is 14 amino acids. The CDR3 spells CSVAGGQKSYEHYF. CDR3 in DNA: TGCAGCGTTGCCGGGGGACAAAAATCCTACGAGCACTACTTC.

Concerning this clonotype itself: A much larger clone lies one base from this, so it may be a read error. The rearrangement uses TRBV28 and TRBJ2-1; the match to TRBD2 covers 12 bases. Germline-derived CDR1 and CDR2 are MDHEN and SYDVKM. The CDR3 sequence is 16 residues long. CDR3 sequence reads: CASSLWTSGINYELFF. Written as DNA, the CDR3 is TGTGCCAGCAGTTTGTGGACTAGCGGGATAAATTATGAGCTGTTCTTC.

In the case of this clonotype: The junction departs from germline at one end; a sequencing error may be responsible. The gene calls are TRBV11-2 and TRBJ2-3; no clear D gene. The CDR3 is made up of 14 amino acids. Germline CDR1 SGHAT, CDR2 FQNNGV. The CDR3 coding sequence is TGTGCCAGCAGCTCCCCCCCAGTCACATATACGCAGTATTTT. This gives the protein CASSSPPVTYTQYF.

Concerning this clonotype itself: One junction end disagrees with the germline gene, perhaps due to a read error. The V and J genes are TRBV4-2 and TRBJ2-2; 8 bases are a match to TRBD1. Germline assignment: CDR1 LGHNA and CDR2 YNFKEQ. This CDR3 is built from 18 residues. The CDR3: CASGQDIQGAGNTGELFF. Written as DNA, the CDR3 is TGTGCCAGCGGCCAAGATATCCAGGGGGCGGGAAACACCGGGGAGCTGTTTTTT.

The V and J genes are TRBV14 and TRBJ2-6; the D is unclear. The V end lost 0 bases, the J end lost 0 bases, and 9 bases lay between the germline ends. Germline lookup yields CDR1 SGHDN and CDR2 FVKESK. The CDR3 contains 17 residues. CDR3 loop: CASSQDSLDSGANVLTF. As DNA, the CDR3 is TGTGCCAGCAGCCAAGATTCTTTGGACTCTGGGGCCAACGTCCTGACTTTC.

The V and J genes are TRBV6-5 and TRBJ2-7, with TRBD1 as a possible D gene (6 bases). The length of the CDR3 is 14 residues. V gave up 6 bases and J gave up 2 bases, with 14 bases separating them. The V gene's germline CDR1 is MNHEY and CDR2 SVGAGI. CDR3 loop: CASRARGRTYEQYF. CDR3 DNA sequence: TGTGCCAGCAGGGCCAGGGGTAGGACCTACGAGCAGTACTTC.

This clonotype has just a few counts. This may be a read error, as it is one base from a much larger clone. The V call is TRBV6-2 or TRBV6-3, the J call TRBJ2-5, with a weak D call TRBD2 (6 bases). Germline CDR1 is MNHEY and CDR2 is SVGEGT. Trimming cost V 4 bases and J 3 bases, with 15 bases left between them. The length of the CDR3 is 15 residues. The DNA for the CDR3 is TGTGCCAGCAGTTGCTTCGGGAGTGGGGAAGAGACCCAGTACTTC. Protein product: CASSCFGSGEETQYF.

A note on this clonotype: Possible read error: a much larger clone is one base away. The rearrangement uses TRBV5-4 and TRBJ1-2; D possibly corresponds to TRBD1 (5 bases). CDR3 length equals 14 residues. Germline lookup yields CDR1 SGHNT and CDR2 YYREEE (reference sequence). V lost 6 bases to trimming and J lost 5 bases, with 17 bases between them. The CDR3 spells CASTPAQGEYGYTF. Here the CDR3 DNA reads TGTGCCAGCACCCCCGCGCAGGGCGAGTATGGCTACACCTTC.

In the case of this clonotype: At one boundary the junction diverges from the germline segment, which might be a read error. The chain is built from TRBV4-1 and TRBJ2-2; 10 positions match TRBD1. This CDR3 has 19 amino acids. Germline CDR1 and CDR2: MGHRA and YSYEKL. The CDR3 is CASSPLLPGQGFGTGGLFF. CDR3 coding DNA: TGCGCCAGCAGCCCACTCCTTCCGGGACAGGGGTTTGGCACCGGGGGGCTGTTTTTT.

Points on this clonotype: This may be a read error: a much more frequent sequence differs by one nucleotide. Given the absence of the conserved phenylalanine or tryptophan at the CDR3 end, a read error is likely. The DNA is left out, because the CDR3 cannot be placed on it with certainty; the CDR3 is given as TCRdb lists it. The V gene is TRBV12-1, the J gene TRBJ2-5. TRBV12-1 is described as a pseudogene. The CDR3 is 15 residues long, ends included. The CDR3 loop is CASSFEHSYQETQYS.